The 5 T cell receptor beta chains given below trace back to one sample, sequenced in a study of T cell changes during pregnancy in multiple sclerosis. This table comes from immunoSEQ multiplex PCR, and its TCRdb copy is limited to in-frame clones, with some not included. The sample shows some 74,000 clones, 85% to 95% of them seen only once. The sequences come from peripheral blood, collected before pregnancy. All receptors derive from a female donor with multiple sclerosis, enrolled in a pregnancy study.

V gene TRBV5-1 combines with J gene TRBJ1-5; tentatively, D is TRBD1 (6 bases). This CDR3 has 15 amino acids. V lost 4 bases to trimming and J lost 6 bases, with 17 bases between them. The germline V gene has CDR1 SGHRS and CDR2 YFSETQ. For the CDR3, the DNA is TGCGCCAGCAGCCCTACCACAGGGCTGGGTCAGCCCCAGCATTTT. This sequence encodes CASSPTTGLGQPQHF.

This clone was recorded only once. As DNA, the CDR3 is TGTGCCAGCAGTCAGGGACAGTACTCTGGGGCCAACGTCCTGACTTTC. Translated, it gives CASSQGQYSGANVLTF. This rearrangement joins TRBV5-5 to TRBJ2-6; 7 bases line up with TRBD1. The CDR3 is 16 amino acids. Germline CDR1 SGHKS, CDR2 YYEKEE (reference sequence). Unmatched junction bases numbered 5, after V lost 5 bases and J lost 0 bases.

The chain joins TRBV5-1 to TRBJ2-1; 10 bases are shared with TRBD1. Unmatched junction bases numbered 17, after V lost 5 bases and J lost 9 bases. Germline V gives CDR1 SGHRS, CDR2 YFSETQ. There are 17 residues in the CDR3. Here the CDR3 reads CASRPQYPGQGWGEQFF. The CDR3 nucleotides are TGCGCCAGCAGACCCCAGTATCCGGGACAGGGGTGGGGTGAGCAGTTCTTC.

This clone was found once. J is TRBJ2-1 and V is TRBV7-9; TRBD2 aligns across 7 bases. Germline V lookup: CDR1 SEHNR, CDR2 FQNEAQ (reference sequence). CDR3 length equals 16 residues. V trimming: 5 bases; J trimming: 3 bases; junction bases outside the gene matches: 10. Written as DNA, the CDR3 is TGTGCCAGCAGCGACTCGAGCGGGGAGAACTACAATGAGCAGTTCTTC. Encoded protein: CASSDSSGENYNEQFF.

The chain combines TRBV2 with TRBJ1-1; D gene uncertain. The V and J ends lost 7 bases and 0 bases respectively, with 6 bases between them. Germline CDR1 and CDR2: SNHLY and FYNNEI. CDR3 length: 12 amino acids. CDR3 region: CASTGMNTEAFF. CDR3 DNA sequence: TGTGCCAGCACGGGAATGAACACTGAAGCTTTCTTT.